This TCR beta chain emerged from a study of neoadjuvant anti-PD-1 for oral cavity cancer. Study-level information: Before surgery, most patients got three to four biweekly 3 mg/kg nivolumab doses. Regarding the study as a whole: PBMC Gini-index clonality exceeded responders' in non-responders post-nivolumab. Each response group had just three patients in TCR analyses.

Sequenced by immunoSEQ multiplex PCR; TCRdb stores in-frame clones only, minus some. Among 55,000 to 75,000 clones listed, roughly 80% were seen once. This CDR3 region has 12 residues. V lost 4 bases, J lost 5 bases, and 8 bases lay in between. Germline V gives CDR1 SGHRS, CDR2 YFSETQ. Comment on this clone: What it binds is not known.

Specimen: PBMCs, collected before nivolumab (anti-PD-1) treatment. V is TRBV5-1 and J is TRBJ2-3; D is ambiguous. The TCR sequence derives from a person aged 35-79 years with oral cavity squamous cell carcinoma. The CDR3 is CASSTSGDTQYF. Written as DNA, the CDR3 is TGCGCCAGCAGCACTTCAGGAGATACGCAGTATTTT.